The 27 T cell receptor beta chains below come from one sample, sequenced in a study of blood T cell repertoires in COVID-19. Sequencing was performed with immunoSEQ multiplex PCR; in TCRdb, only in-frame clones are kept and a portion is missing. The sample records 100,000 or so clones, 72% being singletons. The sample comprised peripheral blood. All receptors derive from a woman aged 80 or older with acute or convalescent COVID-19.

This clone was found once. V is TRBV5-1 and J is TRBJ1-1; perhaps TRBD1 as D (6 bases). Trimming took off 4 bases at V and 2 bases at J, with 15 bases between the two ends. The V gene's germline CDR1 is SGHRS and CDR2 YFSETQ. CDR3 size: 15 residues. The CDR3 region is CASSPDRGGNTEAFF. The CDR3 DNA is TGCGCCAGCAGCCCTGACAGAGGGGGAAACACTGAAGCTTTCTTT.

The chain recombines TRBV28 with TRBJ1-3; a possible D gene is TRBD1 (6 bases). V shed 2 bases and J shed 3 bases, with 11 bases lying between them. The CDR3 loop spans 15 amino acids. Germline V gene lookup returns CDR1 MDHEN and CDR2 SYDVKM. The DNA of the CDR3 is TGTGCCAGCAGTTTAACCACCAGGGGTGGAAACACCATATATTTT. As protein: CASSLTTRGGNTIYF.

The chain has TRBV5-8 and TRBJ1-1, with 10 bases fitting TRBD1. The trim removed 3 bases at V and 3 bases at J, leaving 8 bases unmatched. Per germline, CDR1 SGHTS and CDR2 YDEGEE. This CDR3 comprises 16 residues. CDR3 amino acids: CASSSWDRGIYTEAFF. The DNA of the CDR3 is TGTGCCAGCAGCTCCTGGGACAGGGGCATTTACACTGAAGCTTTCTTT.

For the CDR3, the DNA is TGTGCCATCTCGCGGGGGGCAGGTAATTCACCCCTCCACTTT. Encoded protein: CAISRGAGNSPLHF. The chain combines TRBV10-3 with TRBJ1-6; D perhaps matches TRBD1 (6 bases). Trimming removed 8 bases at V and 6 bases at J, with 14 bases between. The germline gives CDR1 ENHRY, CDR2 SYGVKD. The CDR3 length is 14 residues.

The gene calls are TRBV3-1 (or the pseudogene TRBV3-2) and TRBJ1-2; TRBD1 agrees at 7 bases. Germline V gene sequence: CDR1 LGHDT, CDR2 YNNKEL (reference sequence). This CDR3 contains 15 residues. The V gene end was trimmed by 4 bases and the J gene end by 8 bases; junction bases not matched to a gene: 13. The DNA for the CDR3 is TGTGCCAGCAGCCCACTAGATCAGGGGGGCAGGGGCTACACCTTC. Protein: CASSPLDQGGRGYTF.

In this sample, this clone turned up once. The CDR3 region is CASSRRDSQETQYF. The CDR3 region has the DNA TGTGCCAGCAGCCGTCGGGACAGCCAAGAGACCCAGTACTTC. This sequence joins TRBV3-1 (or the pseudogene TRBV3-2) and TRBJ2-5, with 7 bases identical to TRBD1. The CDR3 loop spans 14 amino acids. Germline V CDR1 and CDR2: LGHDT, YNNKEL (reference sequence). V lost 4 bases to trimming and J lost 1 base; unmatched junction nucleotides: 3.

The chain employs TRBV4-2 and TRBJ1-4; D gene unclear. From germline, CDR1 is LGHNA and CDR2 YNFKEQ. The CDR3 loop spans 15 amino acids. V was shortened by 0 bases and J by 8 bases, with 13 bases between the two germline ends. Here the CDR3 DNA reads TGTGCCAGCAGCCAAGAGGGCAGGTCGGGGGAAAAACTGTTTTTT. Translated, it gives CASSQEGRSGEKLFF.

This sequence joins TRBV6-2 or TRBV6-3 and TRBJ1-5; 9 nucleotides line up with TRBD1. After removal of 4 bases from V and 0 bases from J, the junction contained 7 bases not matched to a gene. Germline-derived CDR1 and CDR2 are MNHEY and SVGEGT. CDR3 size: 17 residues. CDR3 sequence: CASSFARDRDSNQPQHF. In nucleotides, the CDR3 is TGTGCCAGCAGTTTTGCCCGGGACAGGGATAGCAATCAGCCCCAGCATTTT.

In its sample, this clone was seen many times. The chain combines TRBV2 with TRBJ1-3; D remains unclear. The CDR3 runs to 13 residues. V was cut by 8 bases and J by 4 bases, with 12 bases left in between. Germline V lookup: CDR1 SNHLY, CDR2 FYNNEI. For the CDR3, the DNA is TGTGCCAGCTCCGAGCGGAGCGGAAACACCATATATTTT. Encoded protein: CASSERSGNTIYF.

V usage is TRBV19 and J usage is TRBJ1-1, with 7 bases matching TRBD1. Germline V gene lookup returns CDR1 LNHDA and CDR2 SQIVND (reference sequence). V was pared by 5 bases and J by 0 bases, with 6 bases of the junction left unmatched. The CDR3 length is 15 residues. The chain's CDR3 is CASSLQGVMNTEAFF. The CDR3 coding sequence is TGTGCCAGTAGTCTCCAGGGGGTCATGAACACTGAAGCTTTCTTT.

The CDR3 region has the DNA TGTGCCAGCAGTTTGTCGGGGTATAGTGAAGCTTTCTTT. Protein: CASSLSGYSEAFF. The V gene is TRBV27, the J gene TRBJ1-1, with D unclear. The germline V gene encodes CDR1 MNHEY and CDR2 SMNVEV (reference sequence). Trimming left V 3 bases short and J 7 bases short, with 12 bases between. The CDR3 contains 13 residues.

A single count supports this clone. The CDR3 region is CSVLVNSGTEAFF. In DNA, the CDR3 is TGCAGCGTCCTCGTTAATAGCGGCACTGAAGCTTTCTTT. The J gene is TRBJ1-1, the V gene TRBV29-1; D ambiguous. Germline values: CDR1 SQVTM, CDR2 ANQGSEA. The CDR3 runs to 13 residues. V lost 6 bases, J lost 4 bases, and 15 bases lay in between.

The V gene is TRBV18, the J gene TRBJ2-7; D uncertain. Between the trimmed V and J ends, which lost 3 bases and 6 bases, there was a span of 9 bases. Germline-derived CDR1 and CDR2 are KGHSH and LQKENI. The CDR3 is 12 residues long. In DNA, the CDR3 is TGTGCCAGCTCACCCGAACTTCCCGAGCAGTACTTC. As protein: CASSPELPEQYF.

This chain joins TRBV2 and TRBJ2-1; the D is unclear. The germline CDR1 and CDR2 sequences are SNHLY and FYNNEI. The length of the CDR3 is 11 residues. V was clipped by 8 bases and J by 4 bases, with 6 bases between them. The CDR3 is CASLWYNEQFF. The CDR3 DNA sequence: TGTGCCAGCCTATGGTACAATGAGCAGTTCTTC.

In this sample, this clone turned up once. J is TRBJ2-1 and V is TRBV5-1, with D uncertain. The ends were cut back, 3 bases at V and 1 base at J, with 11 bases in the middle. The CDR3 totals 15 residues. The V gene's germline CDR1 is SGHRS and CDR2 YFSETQ. The CDR3 nucleotides are TGCGCCAGCAGCTCGAATACCGGGTCCTACAATGAGCAGTTCTTC. It is translated as CASSSNTGSYNEQFF.

The gene calls are TRBV5-1 and TRBJ1-2; 7 bases align to TRBD1. This CDR3 contains 12 residues. Germline values: CDR1 SGHRS, CDR2 YFSETQ. V was pared by 4 bases and J by 7 bases, with 4 bases of the junction left unmatched. The CDR3 loop reads CASSDDRVGYTF. The CDR3 nucleotides are TGCGCCAGCAGCGATGACAGGGTTGGCTACACCTTC. Full variable domain (rest looked up from reference TRBV5-1 and TRBJ1-2): KAGVTQTPRYLIKTRGQQVTLSCSPISGHRSVSWYQQTPGQGLQFLFEYFSETQRNKGNFPGRFSGRQFSNSRSEMNVSTLELGDSALYLCASSDDRVGYTFGSGTRLTVV.

The V gene is TRBV4-1, the J gene TRBJ1-1, with D uncertain. The germline V gene has CDR1 MGHRA and CDR2 YSYEKL. The germline V and J ends were trimmed by 0 bases and 5 bases, with 19 bases remaining between them. This CDR3 is 17 amino acids long. DNA of the CDR3: TGCGCCAGCAGCCAAGATTTAGGTCCACAGCAAATTACTGAAGCTTTCTTT. Translation gives CASSQDLGPQQITEAFF.

In its sample, this clone was seen a few times. The rearrangement uses TRBV19 and TRBJ1-4, with D hard to call. V shed 4 bases and J shed 0 bases, with 6 bases lying between them. The CDR3 totals 14 residues. Germline V gene data show CDR1 as LNHDA and CDR2 as SQIVND (reference sequence). CDR3 nucleotides: TGTGCCAGTAGTACCCGGGCAACTAATGAAAAACTGTTTTTT. Protein: CASSTRATNEKLFF.

V usage is TRBV29-1 and J usage is TRBJ1-1; 12 nucleotides agree with TRBD1. Germline CDR1 is SQVTM and CDR2 is ANQGSEA. The CDR3 extends over 14 amino acids. The junction had 8 bases not matched to a gene; V was cut back by 4 bases and J by 8 bases. This CDR3 is CSVGGQGALREAFF. In DNA form, the CDR3 reads TGCAGCGTTGGGGGACAGGGGGCCCTAAGAGAAGCTTTCTTT.

This clone occurred a few times. The chain carries TRBV5-1 and TRBJ1-4, with 8 bases aligning to TRBD1. The CDR3 length is 14 residues. CDR1 SGHRS and CDR2 YFSETQ come from the germline V gene. V trimming: 6 bases; J trimming: 7 bases; junction bases outside the gene matches: 8. In DNA, the CDR3 is TGCGCCAGCACCCCGACAGGGGAAAGTGAAAAACTGTTTTTT. Protein: CASTPTGESEKLFF.

The chain joins TRBV2 to TRBJ2-7, with D perhaps TRBD2 (6 bases). This CDR3 is built from 13 residues. The V gene lost 7 bases and the J gene lost 3 bases, with 13 bases spanning the gap. Germline assignment: CDR1 SNHLY and CDR2 FYNNEI. The CDR3 bases are TGTGCCAGCATCTACAGACTAGACTACGAGCAGTACTTC. Translation gives CASIYRLDYEQYF.

The CDR3 nucleotides read TGCGCCAGCAGCTTGGTTCGCGGGGGAGGCCAAGAGACCCAGTACTTC. Amino acid sequence: CASSLVRGGGQETQYF. The chain couples TRBV5-1 to TRBJ2-5; TRBD2 agrees at 7 bases. The CDR3 has 16 amino acids. The V segment lost 0 bases and the J segment 1 base; nucleotides outside the gene matches: 6. Looked up from germline, CDR1 is SGHRS and CDR2 is YFSETQ.

This clone came up a few times. The chain employs TRBV9 and TRBJ2-4; D is possibly TRBD2 (5 bases). The germline V gene has CDR1 SGDLS and CDR2 YYNGEE. The CDR3 has 13 amino acids. Trimming removed 0 bases from V and 6 bases from J, with 7 bases in between. The CDR3 sequence: CASSVGTVNIQYF. The CDR3 bases are TGTGCCAGCAGCGTAGGGACTGTAAACATTCAGTACTTC.

The rearrangement links TRBV6-6 to TRBJ2-7, with 7 bases lining up with TRBD1. V gave up 2 bases and J gave up 4 bases; unmatched junction bases: 2. This CDR3 is built from 13 residues. Germline CDR1 reads MNHNY; CDR2 reads SVGAGI (reference sequence). The CDR3 is CASSYPQGYEQYF. The CDR3 DNA is TGTGCCAGCAGTTACCCACAGGGGTACGAGCAGTACTTC.

The V call is TRBV28, the J call TRBJ2-2; 9 positions match TRBD1. The trim removed 8 bases at V and 3 bases at J, leaving 4 bases unmatched. The length of the CDR3 is 14 residues. In germline, CDR1 is MDHEN, CDR2 SYDVKM. The CDR3 protein is CASVRQGDTGELFF. The CDR3 bases are TGTGCCAGCGTTAGACAGGGGGACACCGGGGAGCTGTTTTTT.

A few counts support this clone. As DNA, the CDR3 is TGTGCCAGCAGCTCCACCTTCCTGGGGCCATCTGGCTACACCTTC. Amino acids: CASSSTFLGPSGYTF. The chain carries TRBV2 and TRBJ1-2, with D possibly matching TRBD1 (5 bases). This CDR3 contains 15 residues. From germline, CDR1 is SNHLY and CDR2 FYNNEI. The V and J ends lost 6 bases and 7 bases respectively, with 21 bases between them.

The chain has TRBV6-4 and TRBJ2-3, with D perhaps matching TRBD1 (6 bases). V was cut by 2 bases and J by 9 bases, with 12 bases left in between. Germline lookup yields CDR1 MRHNA and CDR2 SNTAGT. The CDR3 has 13 amino acids. CDR3 loop: CASSDVIGTTQYF. CDR3 bases: TGTGCCAGCAGTGACGTCATAGGGACAACGCAGTATTTT.